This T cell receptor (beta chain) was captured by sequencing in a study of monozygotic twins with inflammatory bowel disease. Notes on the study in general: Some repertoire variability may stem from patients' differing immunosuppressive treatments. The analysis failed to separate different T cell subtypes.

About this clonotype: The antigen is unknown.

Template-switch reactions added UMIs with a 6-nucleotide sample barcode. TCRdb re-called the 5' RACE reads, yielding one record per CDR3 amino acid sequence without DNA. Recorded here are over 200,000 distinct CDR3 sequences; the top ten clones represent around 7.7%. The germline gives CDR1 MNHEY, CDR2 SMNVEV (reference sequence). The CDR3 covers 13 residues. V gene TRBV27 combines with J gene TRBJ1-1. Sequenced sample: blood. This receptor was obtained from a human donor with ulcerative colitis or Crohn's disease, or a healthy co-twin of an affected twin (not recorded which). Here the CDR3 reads CAGSLSSGTEAFF.